Listed below are T cell receptor beta chains from one sample, sequenced in a study of T cell responses to AZD1222 COVID-19 vaccine. The protocol was immunoSEQ multiplex PCR, while the TCRdb copy is restricted to in-frame clones and leaves out a portion. Of approximately 110,000 clones listed, 82% are singletons. Sequencing was performed on peripheral blood, taken on day 0 of AZD1222 vaccination. The receptors here all came from an adult in good health. The CDR3 runs from the conserved cysteine through the conserved F or W. The order of the fields is CDR3 DNA, CDR3 protein, J gene, V gene, clone size, D gene, CDR3 length. D genes are given only for firm matches. Clone size appears in some rows only: once, few, many, or a class for an expanded clone.

CDR3 DNA: TGTGCCAGCAGCCCGATGGGGGGACAGGGGGCCTCTGAAGCTTTCTTT
CDR3 protein: CASSPMGGQGASEAFF
J gene: TRBJ1-1
V gene: TRBV7-2
clone size: -
D gene: TRBD1
CDR3 length: 16

CDR3 DNA: TGTGCCATCGGGGATCGCTTACGCCAGGAGACCCAGTACTTC
CDR3 protein: CAIGDRLRQETQYF
J gene: TRBJ2-5
V gene: TRBV10-3
clone size: -
D gene: -
CDR3 length: 14

CDR3 DNA: TGCGCCAGCAGCCACTGGGACTCTCCTAATTCACCCCTCCACTTT
CDR3 protein: CASSHWDSPNSPLHF
J gene: TRBJ1-6
V gene: TRBV4-1
clone size: -
D gene: -
CDR3 length: 15

CDR3 DNA: TGTGCCAGCAGGAGGGACAGGGCGGGCGGAGAGACCCAGTACTTC
CDR3 protein: CASRRDRAGGETQYF
J gene: TRBJ2-5
V gene: TRBV7-2
clone size: -
D gene: TRBD1
CDR3 length: 15

CDR3 DNA: TGCAGCGTTGAAACCGTCACAGCCGCATTTTTTTATGGCTACACCTTC
CDR3 protein: CSVETVTAAFFYGYTF
J gene: TRBJ1-2
V gene: TRBV29-1
clone size: once
D gene: -
CDR3 length: 16

CDR3 DNA: TGTGCCAGCAGTTTGGGGGGCCGTAGCGAGCAGTACTTC
CDR3 protein: CASSLGGRSEQYF
J gene: TRBJ2-7
V gene: TRBV6-5
clone size: once
D gene: -
CDR3 length: 13

CDR3 DNA: TGCGCCACCAAACCCGGGACAGGCGGTGAAAAACTGTTTTTT
CDR3 protein: CATKPGTGGEKLFF
J gene: TRBJ1-4
V gene: TRBV5-1
clone size: -
D gene: TRBD1
CDR3 length: 14

CDR3 DNA: TGCGCCAGCAGCTTCAGGACAGACACAGATACGCAGTATTTT
CDR3 protein: CASSFRTDTDTQYF
J gene: TRBJ2-3
V gene: TRBV5-1
clone size: -
D gene: -
CDR3 length: 14

CDR3 DNA: TGTGCCAGCAGCCCTAGCGGGGGGGGAACCGGGGAGCTGTTTTTT
CDR3 protein: CASSPSGGGTGELFF
J gene: TRBJ2-2
V gene: TRBV7-2
clone size: -
D gene: TRBD2
CDR3 length: 15

CDR3 DNA: TGTGCCAGCAGCTTACCCCGGGACAGGGCCGAGCAGTACTTC
CDR3 protein: CASSLPRDRAEQYF
J gene: TRBJ2-7
V gene: TRBV7-9
clone size: -
D gene: TRBD1
CDR3 length: 14

CDR3 DNA: TGTGCCAGCAGCTTGGTTGGAGAATTCTATGGCTACACCTTC
CDR3 protein: CASSLVGEFYGYTF
J gene: TRBJ1-2
V gene: TRBV5-4
clone size: -
D gene: -
CDR3 length: 14

CDR3 DNA: TGTGCCAGCAGTTACTCCCCTGGAGCGAACACTGAAGCTTTCTTT
CDR3 protein: CASSYSPGANTEAFF
J gene: TRBJ1-1
V gene: TRBV6-6
clone size: -
D gene: -
CDR3 length: 15

CDR3 DNA: TGTGCCAGCAGCTTAGGCGGGGCTGAAGCTTTCTTT
CDR3 protein: CASSLGGAEAFF
J gene: TRBJ1-1
V gene: TRBV7-9
clone size: -
D gene: -
CDR3 length: 12

CDR3 DNA: TGTGCCAGCAGCGCTGGGCAGAGGGAATCCACAGATACGCAGTATTTT
CDR3 protein: CASSAGQRESTDTQYF
J gene: TRBJ2-3
V gene: TRBV6-4
clone size: -
D gene: -
CDR3 length: 16

CDR3 DNA: TGTGCTAGTGGGTATAACGTGGGGGCCGCTGAAGCTTTCTTT
CDR3 protein: CASGYNVGAAEAFF
J gene: TRBJ1-1
V gene: TRBV12-5
clone size: -
D gene: -
CDR3 length: 14

CDR3 DNA: TGTGCCAGCACCCCCCGTAATTCACCCCTCCACTTT
CDR3 protein: CASTPRNSPLHF
J gene: TRBJ1-6
V gene: TRBV6-6
clone size: -
D gene: -
CDR3 length: 12

CDR3 DNA: TGTGCCAGCAGCCCAGAGGTACTCTCCTACGAGCAGTACTTC
CDR3 protein: CASSPEVLSYEQYF
J gene: TRBJ2-7
V gene: TRBV7-9
clone size: -
D gene: -
CDR3 length: 14

CDR3 DNA: TGCGCCAGCAGGAAGAGGGGGGTATCACCCCTCCACTTT
CDR3 protein: CASRKRGVSPLHF
J gene: TRBJ1-6
V gene: TRBV5-1
clone size: -
D gene: -
CDR3 length: 13

CDR3 DNA: TGTGCCAGCAGACGACTCTCCGGGACAGATGGCTACACCTTC
CDR3 protein: CASRRLSGTDGYTF
J gene: TRBJ1-2
V gene: TRBV27
clone size: -
D gene: TRBD1
CDR3 length: 14

CDR3 DNA: TGCGCCAGCAGCCCTGGGATCACCGGACAGGGAAATGAAAAACTGTTTTTT
CDR3 protein: CASSPGITGQGNEKLFF
J gene: TRBJ1-4
V gene: TRBV4-1
clone size: -
D gene: TRBD1
CDR3 length: 17

CDR3 DNA: TGTGCCAGCAGCTTGGGCAGGACTTCCTACGAGCAGTACTTC
CDR3 protein: CASSLGRTSYEQYF
J gene: TRBJ2-7
V gene: TRBV7-9
clone size: -
D gene: -
CDR3 length: 14

CDR3 DNA: TGTGCCAGCAGTCTTCTAGGGTTTACAGATACGCAGTATTTT
CDR3 protein: CASSLLGFTDTQYF
J gene: TRBJ2-3
V gene: TRBV7-2
clone size: -
D gene: -
CDR3 length: 14

CDR3 DNA: TGCGCCAGTGTGGACAGGATGAATGAAAAACTGTTTTTT
CDR3 protein: CASVDRMNEKLFF
J gene: TRBJ1-4
V gene: TRBV10-2
clone size: -
D gene: TRBD1
CDR3 length: 13

CDR3 DNA: TGCGCCAGCAGCCAAGATATCGGGTCCTATGGCTACACCTTC
CDR3 protein: CASSQDIGSYGYTF
J gene: TRBJ1-2
V gene: TRBV4-3
clone size: once
D gene: -
CDR3 length: 14

CDR3 DNA: TGTGCCAGCAGCCTGGGGGGCCGTGGGAATGAGCAGTTCTTC
CDR3 protein: CASSLGGRGNEQFF
J gene: TRBJ2-1
V gene: TRBV7-7
clone size: -
D gene: -
CDR3 length: 14

CDR3 DNA: TGCGCCAGCAGCCATATACCCCGGGCGGGACAGAACACTGAAGCTTTCTTT
CDR3 protein: CASSHIPRAGQNTEAFF
J gene: TRBJ1-1
V gene: TRBV4-3
clone size: -
D gene: -
CDR3 length: 17

CDR3 DNA: TGTGCCAGCAGTGCCTGGGGGGGAAAAGAGACCCAGTACTTC
CDR3 protein: CASSAWGGKETQYF
J gene: TRBJ2-5
V gene: TRBV25-1
clone size: -
D gene: TRBD2
CDR3 length: 14

CDR3 DNA: TGTGCCAGCGGACTGAACACTGAAGCTTTCTTT
CDR3 protein: CASGLNTEAFF
J gene: TRBJ1-1
V gene: TRBV27
clone size: -
D gene: -
CDR3 length: 11

CDR3 DNA: TGTGCCAGCAGCCAAGATGGTCGCGAGCAGTACTTC
CDR3 protein: CASSQDGREQYF
J gene: TRBJ2-7
V gene: TRBV3-1/TRBV3-2
clone size: -
D gene: -
CDR3 length: 12

CDR3 DNA: TGTGCCAGCAGCTTAGAGGCAGCGACCTACGAGCAGTACTTC
CDR3 protein: CASSLEAATYEQYF
J gene: TRBJ2-7
V gene: TRBV7-2
clone size: -
D gene: -
CDR3 length: 14

CDR3 DNA: TGTGCCAGCAGCCCCCCCTACGCAGTAAACACTGAAGCTTTCTTT
CDR3 protein: CASSPPYAVNTEAFF
J gene: TRBJ1-1
V gene: TRBV11-2
clone size: -
D gene: -
CDR3 length: 15

CDR3 DNA: TGCGCCAGCAGCTTGGGCCACCCGTCCGGGGAGCTGTTTTTT
CDR3 protein: CASSLGHPSGELFF
J gene: TRBJ2-2
V gene: TRBV5-1
clone size: -
D gene: -
CDR3 length: 14

CDR3 DNA: TGTGCCAGCAGTGACCCCGATAGGGGGCCTTCCTACAATGAGCAGTTCTTC
CDR3 protein: CASSDPDRGPSYNEQFF
J gene: TRBJ2-1
V gene: TRBV6-4
clone size: -
D gene: TRBD1
CDR3 length: 17

CDR3 DNA: TGTGCCAGCAGCCTGAGGACAGGGGTCGGGTATGGCTACACCTTC
CDR3 protein: CASSLRTGVGYGYTF
J gene: TRBJ1-2
V gene: TRBV11-2
clone size: -
D gene: TRBD1
CDR3 length: 15

CDR3 DNA: TGTGCCACCAGCAGAGACAGCCCAACTAATGAAAAACTGTTTTTT
CDR3 protein: CATSRDSPTNEKLFF
J gene: TRBJ1-4
V gene: TRBV15
clone size: -
D gene: -
CDR3 length: 15

CDR3 DNA: TGTGCCAGCAGCCCGGTGGGGGCAAATGAAAAACTGTTTTTT
CDR3 protein: CASSPVGANEKLFF
J gene: TRBJ1-4
V gene: TRBV6-5
clone size: -
D gene: -
CDR3 length: 14

CDR3 DNA: TGTGCCAGCAGCTTTTCAGGGCCCTCTGGAAACACCATATATTTT
CDR3 protein: CASSFSGPSGNTIYF
J gene: TRBJ1-3
V gene: TRBV7-9
clone size: -
D gene: -
CDR3 length: 15

CDR3 DNA: TGTGCCATCAGTGAGGGGGCGGATGGCTACACCTTC
CDR3 protein: CAISEGADGYTF
J gene: TRBJ1-2
V gene: TRBV10-3
clone size: few
D gene: -
CDR3 length: 12

CDR3 DNA: TGCGCCAGCAGCCCCAGGGAAGGATCCGGGGAGCTGTTTTTT
CDR3 protein: CASSPREGSGELFF
J gene: TRBJ2-2
V gene: TRBV5-1
clone size: -
D gene: -
CDR3 length: 14

CDR3 DNA: TGTGCCAGCAGTTGGGCCCAAAGGGTTCTCACCTTC
CDR3 protein: CASSWAQRVLTF
J gene: TRBJ1-2
V gene: TRBV27
clone size: -
D gene: -
CDR3 length: 12

CDR3 DNA: TGTGCCACCAGCAGAGTGGGGGATAGCAATCAGCCCCAGCATTTT
CDR3 protein: CATSRVGDSNQPQHF
J gene: TRBJ1-5
V gene: TRBV15
clone size: -
D gene: -
CDR3 length: 15

CDR3 DNA: TGTGCCAGCACCTTGGACAGTTATAATTCACCCCTCCACTTT
CDR3 protein: CASTLDSYNSPLHF
J gene: TRBJ1-6
V gene: TRBV7-9
clone size: -
D gene: -
CDR3 length: 14

CDR3 DNA: TGTGCCATCAGTGTTTCCACAGGGGGGAACACTGAAGCTTTCTTT
CDR3 protein: CAISVSTGGNTEAFF
J gene: TRBJ1-1
V gene: TRBV10-3
clone size: -
D gene: TRBD1
CDR3 length: 15

CDR3 DNA: TGTGCCAGCAGCCGTCAGATCCGTGCAGATACGCAGTATTTT
CDR3 protein: CASSRQIRADTQYF
J gene: TRBJ2-3
V gene: TRBV6-2/TRBV6-3
clone size: once
D gene: -
CDR3 length: 14

CDR3 DNA: TGTGCCAGCAGGGTTGGGCCTCTGGCTTATAGCGAGCAGTACTTC
CDR3 protein: CASRVGPLAYSEQYF
J gene: TRBJ2-7
V gene: TRBV27
clone size: -
D gene: -
CDR3 length: 15